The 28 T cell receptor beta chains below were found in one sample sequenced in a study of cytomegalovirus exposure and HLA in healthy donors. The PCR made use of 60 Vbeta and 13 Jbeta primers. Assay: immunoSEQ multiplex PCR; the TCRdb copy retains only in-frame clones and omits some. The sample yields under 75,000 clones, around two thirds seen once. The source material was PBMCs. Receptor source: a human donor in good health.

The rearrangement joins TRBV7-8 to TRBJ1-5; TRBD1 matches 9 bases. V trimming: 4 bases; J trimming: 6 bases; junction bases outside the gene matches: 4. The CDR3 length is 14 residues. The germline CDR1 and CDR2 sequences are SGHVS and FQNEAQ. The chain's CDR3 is CASSSPDRGQPQHF. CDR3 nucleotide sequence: TGTGCCAGCAGCTCACCGGACAGGGGTCAGCCCCAGCATTTT. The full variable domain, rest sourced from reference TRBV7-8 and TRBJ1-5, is GAGVSQSPRYKVAKRGQDVALRCDPISGHVSLFWYQQALGQGPEFLTYFQNEAQLDKSGLPSDRFFAERPEGSVSTLKIQRTQQEDSAVYLCASSSPDRGQPQHFGDGTRLSIL.

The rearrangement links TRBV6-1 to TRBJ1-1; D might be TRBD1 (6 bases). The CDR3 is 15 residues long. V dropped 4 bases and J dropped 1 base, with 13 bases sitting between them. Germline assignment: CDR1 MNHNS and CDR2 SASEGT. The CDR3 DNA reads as TGTGCCAGCAGTGCCCGGGGGGCTACGAACACTGAAGCTTTCTTT. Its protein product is CASSARGATNTEAFF.

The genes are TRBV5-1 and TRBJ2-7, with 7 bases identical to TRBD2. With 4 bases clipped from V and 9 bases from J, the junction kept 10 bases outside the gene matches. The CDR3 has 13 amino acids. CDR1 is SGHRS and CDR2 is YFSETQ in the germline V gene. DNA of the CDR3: TGCGCCAGCAGCACCCCGGGACTAAGGGTGCAGTACTTC. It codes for CASSTPGLRVQYF.

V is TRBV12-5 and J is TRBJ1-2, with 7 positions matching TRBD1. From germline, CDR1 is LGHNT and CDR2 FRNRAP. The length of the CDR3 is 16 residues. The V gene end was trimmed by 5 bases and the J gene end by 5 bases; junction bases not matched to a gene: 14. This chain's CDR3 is CASGPPPPTGEYGYTF. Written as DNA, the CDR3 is TGTGCTAGTGGTCCTCCTCCGCCAACAGGGGAGTATGGCTACACCTTC.

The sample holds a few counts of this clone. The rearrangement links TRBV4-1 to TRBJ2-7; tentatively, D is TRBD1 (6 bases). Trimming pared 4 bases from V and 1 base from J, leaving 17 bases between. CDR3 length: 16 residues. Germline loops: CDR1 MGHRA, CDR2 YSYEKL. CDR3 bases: TGCGCCAGCAGCCCCGCATTAGGCCAGGGGTCCTACGAGCAGTACTTC. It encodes CASSPALGQGSYEQYF.

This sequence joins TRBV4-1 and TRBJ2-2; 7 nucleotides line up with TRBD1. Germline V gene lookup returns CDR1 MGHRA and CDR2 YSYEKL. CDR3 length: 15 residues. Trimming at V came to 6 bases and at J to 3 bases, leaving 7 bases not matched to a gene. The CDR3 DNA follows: TGCGCCAGCAGTCTAGACAGGGTGGACACCGGGGAGCTGTTTTTT. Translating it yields CASSLDRVDTGELFF.

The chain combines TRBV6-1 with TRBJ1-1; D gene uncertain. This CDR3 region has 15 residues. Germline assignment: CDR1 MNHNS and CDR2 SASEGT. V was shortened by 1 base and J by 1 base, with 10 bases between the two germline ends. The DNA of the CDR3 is TGTGCCAGCAGTGAAGGTAGTCGCCCGAACACTGAAGCTTTCTTT. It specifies CASSEGSRPNTEAFF.

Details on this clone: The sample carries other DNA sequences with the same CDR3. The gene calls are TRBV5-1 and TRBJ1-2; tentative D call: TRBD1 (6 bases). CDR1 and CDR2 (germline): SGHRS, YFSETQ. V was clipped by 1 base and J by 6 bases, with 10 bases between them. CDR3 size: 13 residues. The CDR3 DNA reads TGCGCCAGCAGCTTGAGGGGGATCGATGGCTACACCTTC. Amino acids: CASSLRGIDGYTF.

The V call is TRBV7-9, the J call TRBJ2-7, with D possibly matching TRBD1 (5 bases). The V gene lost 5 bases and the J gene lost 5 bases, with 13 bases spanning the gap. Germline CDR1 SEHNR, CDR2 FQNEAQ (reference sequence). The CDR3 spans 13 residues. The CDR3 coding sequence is TGTGCCAGCAGCAAAAAAGGGGTCCACGAGCAGTACTTC. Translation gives CASSKKGVHEQYF.

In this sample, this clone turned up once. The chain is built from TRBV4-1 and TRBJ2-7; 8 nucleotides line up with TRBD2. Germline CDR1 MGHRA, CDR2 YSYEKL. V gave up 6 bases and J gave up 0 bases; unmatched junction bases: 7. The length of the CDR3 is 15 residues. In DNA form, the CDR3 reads TGCGCCAGCAGGGTTCGGGCGGGAGGCTCCTACGAGCAGTACTTC. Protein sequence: CASRVRAGGSYEQYF.

CDR3 residues: CASSLDRGAKNIQYF. CDR3 DNA sequence: TGTGCCAGCAGCTTGGACAGGGGGGCCAAAAACATTCAGTACTTC. This chain connects TRBV7-3 to TRBJ2-4, with 10 positions matching TRBD1. The CDR3 is made up of 15 amino acids. Germline V gives CDR1 SGHTA, CDR2 FQGTGA. Trimming at V came to 3 bases and at J to 1 base, leaving 0 bases not matched to a gene.

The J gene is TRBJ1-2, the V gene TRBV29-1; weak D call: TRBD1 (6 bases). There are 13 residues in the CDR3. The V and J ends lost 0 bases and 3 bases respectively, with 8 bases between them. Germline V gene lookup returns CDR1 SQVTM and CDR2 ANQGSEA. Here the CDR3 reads CSVEEGADYGYTF. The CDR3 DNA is TGCAGCGTTGAAGAGGGGGCGGACTATGGCTACACCTTC.

CDR3 DNA sequence: TGTGCCAGCAGCGCGGGGACAGATAATGAAAAACTGTTTTTT. Translated, it gives CASSAGTDNEKLFF. This chain uses TRBV9 with TRBJ1-4, with 7 positions matching TRBD1. Germline V gene data show CDR1 as SGDLS and CDR2 as YYNGEE. Unmatched junction bases numbered 3, after V lost 3 bases and J lost 4 bases. This CDR3 contains 14 residues.

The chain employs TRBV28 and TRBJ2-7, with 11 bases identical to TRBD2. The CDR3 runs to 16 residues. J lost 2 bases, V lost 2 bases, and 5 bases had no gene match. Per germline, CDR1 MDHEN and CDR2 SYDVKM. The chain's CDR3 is CASSLTGLAVPYEQYF. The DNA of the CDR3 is TGTGCCAGCAGTTTAACGGGACTAGCGGTTCCCTACGAGCAGTACTTC.

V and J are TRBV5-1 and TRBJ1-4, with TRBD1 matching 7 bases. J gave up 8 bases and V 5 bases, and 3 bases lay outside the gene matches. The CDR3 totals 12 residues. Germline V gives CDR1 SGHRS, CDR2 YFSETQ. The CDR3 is CASRSDREKLFF. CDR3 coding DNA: TGCGCCAGCAGATCGGACAGGGAAAAACTGTTTTTT.

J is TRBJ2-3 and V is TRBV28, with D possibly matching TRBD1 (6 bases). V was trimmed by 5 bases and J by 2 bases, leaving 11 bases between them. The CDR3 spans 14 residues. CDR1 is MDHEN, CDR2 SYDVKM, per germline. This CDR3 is CASSKGGSTDTQYF. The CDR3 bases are TGTGCCAGCAGTAAAGGGGGTTCCACAGATACGCAGTATTTT.

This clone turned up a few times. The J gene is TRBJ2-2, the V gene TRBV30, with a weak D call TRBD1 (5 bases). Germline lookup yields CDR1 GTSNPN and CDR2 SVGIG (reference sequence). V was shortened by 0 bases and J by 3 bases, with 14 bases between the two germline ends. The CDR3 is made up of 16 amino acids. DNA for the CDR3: TGTGCCTGGAGTGTAGGGGATCGATGGGACACCGGGGAGCTGTTTTTT. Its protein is CAWSVGDRWDTGELFF.

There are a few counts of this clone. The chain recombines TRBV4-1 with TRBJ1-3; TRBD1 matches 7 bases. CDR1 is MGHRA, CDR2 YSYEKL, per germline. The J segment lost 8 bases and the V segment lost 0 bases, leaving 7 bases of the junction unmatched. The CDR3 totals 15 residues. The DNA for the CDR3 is TGCGCCAGCAGCCAAGATCGGGGGACAGCCTACACCATATATTTT. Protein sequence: CASSQDRGTAYTIYF.

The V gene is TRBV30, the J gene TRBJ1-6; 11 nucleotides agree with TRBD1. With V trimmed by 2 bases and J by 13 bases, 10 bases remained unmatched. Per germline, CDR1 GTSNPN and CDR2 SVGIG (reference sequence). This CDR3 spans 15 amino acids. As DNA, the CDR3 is TGTGCCTGGAGTTCAACGGGACAGGGGGGCAATCCCCTCCACTTT. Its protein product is CAWSSTGQGGNPLHF.

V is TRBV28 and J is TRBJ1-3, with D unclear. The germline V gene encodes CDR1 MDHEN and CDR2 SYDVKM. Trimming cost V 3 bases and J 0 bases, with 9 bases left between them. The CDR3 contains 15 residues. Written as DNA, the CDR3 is TGTGCCAGCAGTTTCGAGGCGAGCTCTGGAAACACCATATATTTT. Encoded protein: CASSFEASSGNTIYF.

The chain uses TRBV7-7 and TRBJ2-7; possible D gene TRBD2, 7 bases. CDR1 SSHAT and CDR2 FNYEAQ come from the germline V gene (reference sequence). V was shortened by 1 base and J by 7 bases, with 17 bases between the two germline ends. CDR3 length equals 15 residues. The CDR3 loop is CASSLGVGGQEEQYF. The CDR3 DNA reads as TGTGCCAGCAGCTTAGGGGTCGGGGGGCAGGAGGAGCAGTACTTC. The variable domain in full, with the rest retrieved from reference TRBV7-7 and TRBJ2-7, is GAGVSQSPRYKVTKRGQDVTLRCDPISSHATLYWYQQALGQGPEFLTYFNYEAQPDKSGLPSDRFSAERPEGSISTLTIQRTEQRDSAMYRCASSLGVGGQEEQYFGPGTRLTVT.

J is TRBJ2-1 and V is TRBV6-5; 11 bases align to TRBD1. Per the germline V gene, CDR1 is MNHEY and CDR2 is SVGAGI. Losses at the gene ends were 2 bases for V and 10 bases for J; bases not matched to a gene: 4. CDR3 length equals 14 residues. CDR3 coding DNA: TGTGCCAGCAGTTACGGGACAGGGGGGGACGAGCAGTTCTTC. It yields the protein CASSYGTGGDEQFF.

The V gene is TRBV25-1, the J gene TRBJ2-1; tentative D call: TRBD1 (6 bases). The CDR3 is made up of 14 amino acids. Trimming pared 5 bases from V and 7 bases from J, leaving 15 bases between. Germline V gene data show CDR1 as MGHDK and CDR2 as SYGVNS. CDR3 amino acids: CASSKNGQTNEQFF. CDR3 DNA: TGTGCCAGCAGTAAAAACGGACAGACGAATGAGCAGTTCTTC.

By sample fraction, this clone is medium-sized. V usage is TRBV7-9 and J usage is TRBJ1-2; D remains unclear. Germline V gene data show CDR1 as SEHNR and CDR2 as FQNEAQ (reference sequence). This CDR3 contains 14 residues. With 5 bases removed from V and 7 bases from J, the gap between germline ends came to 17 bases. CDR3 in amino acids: CASSEAGSGFGYTF. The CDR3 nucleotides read TGTGCCAGCAGCGAAGCGGGATCCGGATTTGGCTACACCTTC.

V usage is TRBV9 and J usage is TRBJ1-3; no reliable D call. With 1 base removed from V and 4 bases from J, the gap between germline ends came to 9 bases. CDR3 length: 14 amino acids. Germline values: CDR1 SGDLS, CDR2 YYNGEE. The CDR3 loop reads CASSVRENGNTIYF. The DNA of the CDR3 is TGTGCCAGCAGCGTAAGGGAGAACGGAAACACCATATATTTT.

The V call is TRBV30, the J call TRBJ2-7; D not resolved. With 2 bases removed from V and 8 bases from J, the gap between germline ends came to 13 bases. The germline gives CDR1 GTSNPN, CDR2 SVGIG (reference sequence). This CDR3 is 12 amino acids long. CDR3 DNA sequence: TGTGCCTGGAGTCCCGTAAACAACCAGCAGTACTTC. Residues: CAWSPVNNQQYF.

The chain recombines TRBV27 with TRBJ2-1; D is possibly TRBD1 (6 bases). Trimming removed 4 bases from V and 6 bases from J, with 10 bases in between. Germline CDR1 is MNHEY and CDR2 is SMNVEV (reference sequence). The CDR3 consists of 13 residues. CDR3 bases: TGTGCCAGCAGTTCGGCAGGGGTCAATGAGCAGTTCTTC. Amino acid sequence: CASSSAGVNEQFF.

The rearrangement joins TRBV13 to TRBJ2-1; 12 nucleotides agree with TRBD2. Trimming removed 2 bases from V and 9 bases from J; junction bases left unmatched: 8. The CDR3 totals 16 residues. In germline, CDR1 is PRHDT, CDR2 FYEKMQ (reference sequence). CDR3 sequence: CASSLSLAGGPGEQFF. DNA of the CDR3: TGTGCCAGCAGCTTATCTCTAGCGGGAGGGCCAGGTGAGCAGTTCTTC.